These 30 T cell receptor beta chains originate from one sample sequenced in a study of T-cell reconstitution after alpha-beta-depleted transplantation in children. The TCRbeta library incorporated unique molecular identifiers. Each CDR3 protein gets one entry after TCRdb re-called the PCR reads with MiXCR. The sample shows around 210,000 distinct CDR3 sequences, 6.6% of them seen only once. Source: PBMCs, taken before TCRalphabeta/CD19-depleted stem cell transplant. These receptors originate from a boy aged 2 to 9 with acute lymphoblastic leukemia, due to receive a stem cell transplant.

This clonotype was recorded many times. The V gene is TRBV7-9, the J gene TRBJ2-7; TRBD1 or TRBD2 may be the D gene (5 bases each). Germline CDR1 is SEHNR and CDR2 is FQNEAQ (reference sequence). There are 15 residues in the CDR3. V lost 5 bases and J lost 1, with 15 bases in between. CDR3 nucleotides: TGTGCCAGCAGCAAAGGGACGGGGAAGTCCTACGAGCAGTACTTC. Translation gives CASSKGTGKSYEQYF.

The sample holds many counts of this clonotype. V is TRBV20-1 and J is TRBJ2-5; maybe TRBD2 (6 bases). This CDR3 has 13 residues. Deletions cut 0 bases from V and 2 bases from J, with 7 bases between. Germline V gene lookup returns CDR1 DFQATT and CDR2 SNEGSKA (reference sequence). CDR3 region: CSAREGGQETQYF. CDR3 sequence (DNA): TGCAGTGCTAGAGAGGGGGGACAAGAGACCCAGTACTTC.

The V call is TRBV11-2, the J call TRBJ2-7; D may be TRBD1 or TRBD2 (5 bases each). Between the trimmed V and J ends, which lost 5 bases and 6 bases, there was a span of 26 bases. There are 17 residues in the CDR3. Germline loops: CDR1 SGHAT, CDR2 FQNNGV. The CDR3 sequence: CASSPVSMGPLSREQYF. CDR3 sequence (DNA): TGTGCCAGCAGCCCTGTTTCTATGGGACCCCTGTCACGCGAGCAGTACTTC.

The chain joins TRBV21-1 to TRBJ1-6; the table's D call, TRBD1, has no DNA check behind it. TRBV21-1 is reported as a pseudogene. The CDR3 is made up of 12 amino acids. The CDR3 DNA is TGTGCCAGCAGGCCCCAGCGTTCACCCCTCCACTTT. Encoded protein: CASRPQRSPLHF.

This clonotype was detected many times. The V call is TRBV7-9, the J call TRBJ1-5; TRBD1 matches 8 bases. The ends lost 5 bases at V and 2 bases at J; junction bases unmatched: 5. CDR3 length: 15 residues. Germline V lookup: CDR1 SEHNR, CDR2 FQNEAQ (reference sequence). The CDR3 loop is CASSRTTGGNQPQHF. CDR3 sequence (DNA): TGTGCCAGCAGCAGAACGACAGGGGGCAATCAGCCCCAGCATTTT.

The chain employs TRBV29-1 and TRBJ1-1; D might be TRBD1 (6 bases). Germline lookup yields CDR1 SQVTM and CDR2 ANQGSEA. This CDR3 has 13 residues. V lost 4 bases and J lost 4, with 13 bases in between. The DNA of the CDR3 is TGCAGCGTTGGGGGGCAGGGGAGCACTGAAGCTTTCTTT. It is translated as CSVGGQGSTEAFF.

This clonotype was seen at least ten times. The chain has TRBV5-1 and TRBJ1-2; no reliable D call. The CDR3 covers 11 residues. Deletions cut 0 bases from V and 7 bases from J, with 4 bases between. Germline lookup yields CDR1 SGHRS and CDR2 YFSETQ. CDR3 loop: CASSLGVGYTF. CDR3 nucleotide sequence: TGCGCCAGCAGCTTGGGGGTTGGCTACACCTTC.

The sample holds many counts of this clonotype. The chain links TRBV5-1 to TRBJ2-6; perhaps TRBD2 as D (6 bases). With 4 bases removed from V and 0 bases from J, the gap between germline ends came to 11 bases. Germline V lookup: CDR1 SGHRS, CDR2 YFSETQ. The CDR3 totals 16 residues. This chain's CDR3 is CASSPRGISGANVLTF. Here the CDR3 DNA reads TGCGCCAGCAGCCCCCGGGGGATCTCTGGGGCCAACGTCCTGACTTTC.

J is TRBJ2-7 and V is TRBV6-5, with 9 nucleotides matching TRBD2. V lost 0 bases, J lost 5 bases, and 5 bases stayed unmatched. Germline lookup yields CDR1 MNHEY and CDR2 SVGAGI. This CDR3 is 15 amino acids long. The CDR3 protein is CASSYSKAGGHEQYF. In DNA, the CDR3 is TGTGCCAGCAGTTACTCGAAAGCGGGAGGCCACGAGCAGTACTTC.

This clonotype was seen repeatedly, ten times or more. The chain joins TRBV20-1 to TRBJ2-7; 7 positions match TRBD1. The length of the CDR3 is 13 residues. CDR1 and CDR2 from the germline V gene are DFQATT and SNEGSKA (reference sequence). The J segment lost 5 bases and the V segment lost 6 bases, leaving 10 bases of the junction unmatched. The CDR3 DNA sequence: TGCAGTGCGTCCACAGGACAGGACCACGAGCAGTACTTC. Its protein product is CSASTGQDHEQYF.

The CDR3 loop reads CASSQDPLGGPNTEAFF. As DNA, the CDR3 is TGCGCCAGCAGCCAAGACCCACTGGGCGGCCCGAACACTGAAGCTTTCTTT. The gene calls are TRBV4-1 and TRBJ1-1; D is unresolved. CDR3 length: 17 residues. V dropped 0 bases and J dropped 1 base, with 15 bases sitting between them. Germline CDR1 MGHRA, CDR2 YSYEKL.

This clonotype has at least ten counts. The rearrangement joins TRBV25-1 to TRBJ2-7; 8 bases map to TRBD1. CDR1 MGHDK and CDR2 SYGVNS come from the germline V gene. J lost 5 bases, V lost 4 bases, and 4 bases had no gene match. This CDR3 has 13 residues. In DNA, the CDR3 is TGTGCCAGCAGTGGGACAGGGATCCACGAGCAGTACTTC. It specifies CASSGTGIHEQYF.

A few counts support this clonotype. The chain recombines TRBV2 with TRBJ2-6; the D is unclear. Deletions cut 2 bases from V and 1 base from J, with 6 bases between. The CDR3 is 15 residues long. The germline gives CDR1 SNHLY, CDR2 FYNNEI. DNA of the CDR3: TGTGCCAGCAGTGAATCGGAGTCTGGGGCCAACGTCCTGACTTTC. Its translation is CASSESESGANVLTF. The whole variable domain, filled in from reference TRBV2 and TRBJ2-6, reads EPEVTQTPSHQVTQMGQEVILRCVPISNHLYFYWYRQILGQKVEFLVSFYNNEISEKSEIFDDQFSVERPDGSNFTLKIRSTKLEDSAMYFCASSESESGANVLTFGAGSRLTVL.

This sequence joins TRBV29-1 and TRBJ1-4; 8 nucleotides align to TRBD1. After removal of 6 bases from V and 6 bases from J, the junction contained 6 bases not matched to a gene. The V gene's germline CDR1 is SQVTM and CDR2 ANQGSEA. CDR3 length: 13 residues. The CDR3 region is CSVLDRVDEKLFF. The CDR3 DNA reads TGCAGCGTATTGGACAGGGTTGATGAAAAACTGTTTTTT.

This chain joins TRBV5-4 and TRBJ1-2; possible D gene TRBD1, 6 bases. The CDR3 totals 14 residues. The V and J ends lost 4 bases and 2 bases respectively, with 12 bases between them. CDR1 is SGHNT and CDR2 is YYREEE in the germline V gene (reference sequence). The CDR3 DNA follows: TGTGCCAGCAGCGTGGGGGGCGGGAACTATGGCTACACCTTC. It specifies CASSVGGGNYGYTF.

The V call is TRBV20-1, the J call TRBJ1-5; D remains unclear. Between the trimmed V and J ends, which lost 0 bases and 1 base, there was a span of 13 bases. Germline CDR1 DFQATT, CDR2 SNEGSKA (reference sequence). The CDR3 is 16 amino acids. The CDR3 reads CSARDREGLSNQPQHF. The CDR3 DNA follows: TGCAGTGCTAGAGATCGCGAAGGATTGAGCAATCAGCCCCAGCATTTT.

This clonotype was seen many times. The J gene is TRBJ2-1, the V gene TRBV6-5; D might be TRBD1 or TRBD2, each matching 6 bases. Germline V gene data show CDR1 as MNHEY and CDR2 as SVGAGI. The CDR3 consists of 14 residues. The ends were cut back, 2 bases at V and 10 bases at J, with 15 bases in the middle. CDR3 protein: CASSYGGNRVEQFF. The CDR3 DNA reads TGTGCCAGCAGTTACGGAGGGAACAGGGTCGAGCAGTTCTTC.

This clonotype was counted ten times or more. The J gene is TRBJ2-7, the V gene TRBV5-1; possibly TRBD2 for D (5 bases). CDR3 length equals 12 residues. Germline V CDR1 and CDR2: SGHRS, YFSETQ. V shed 3 bases and J shed 5 bases, with 9 bases lying between them. The CDR3 DNA follows: TGCGCCAGCAGCTCCCGAGGGCACGAGCAGTACTTC. Its translation is CASSSRGHEQYF. The whole variable domain, filled in from reference TRBV5-1 and TRBJ2-7, reads KAGVTQTPRYLIKTRGQQVTLSCSPISGHRSVSWYQQTPGQGLQFLFEYFSETQRNKGNFPGRFSGRQFSNSRSEMNVSTLELGDSALYLCASSSRGHEQYFGPGTRLTVT.

This clonotype was observed at least ten times. In DNA, the CDR3 is TGCAGTGCCTTGGGACTAGCGGGAGGGCCCTCCTACAATGAGCAGTTCTTC. Translating gives CSALGLAGGPSYNEQFF. The chain employs TRBV20-1 and TRBJ2-1; 16 bases line up with TRBD2. V was clipped by 6 bases and J by 0 bases; unmatched bases: 5. CDR3 length: 17 residues. CDR1 DFQATT and CDR2 SNEGSKA come from the germline V gene (reference sequence).

The CDR3 bases are TGTGCCAGCAGTCCCGGGACAGGTCCCTATGGCTACACCTTC. It is translated as CASSPGTGPYGYTF. The chain has TRBV12-3 or TRBV12-4 and TRBJ1-2; 8 bases fit TRBD1. The CDR3 contains 14 residues. V shed 5 bases, J shed 4 bases, and the junction held 6 bases outside the gene matches.

The chain uses TRBV20-1 and TRBJ2-1, with no clear D. V was cut by 1 base and J by 6 bases, with 13 bases left in between. The CDR3 consists of 14 residues. Germline CDR1 is DFQATT and CDR2 is SNEGSKA (reference sequence). CDR3 nucleotide sequence: TGCAGTGCTAGAGGATTAGTGGTGGGCAATGAGCAGTTCTTC. Its translation: CSARGLVVGNEQFF.

This clonotype was counted a few times. No conserved phenylalanine or tryptophan is present at the end of the CDR3, so a read error is the likely explanation. The V call is TRBV20-1, the J call TRBJ2-1; D is unclear. The CDR3 is 15 residues long. V was clipped by 5 bases and J by 3 bases, with 17 bases between them. Germline CDR1 DFQATT, CDR2 SNEGSKA (reference sequence). CDR3 loop: CSAVNRGLNYNEQFL. The CDR3 nucleotides read TGCAGTGCTGTTAACAGAGGCCTCAACTACAATGAGCAGTTCTTG.

This clonotype showed up many times. J is TRBJ1-2 and V is TRBV11-2, with D uncertain. V was cut by 0 bases and J by 8 bases, with 7 bases left in between. The length of the CDR3 is 12 residues. The V gene's germline CDR1 is SGHAT and CDR2 FQNNGV. CDR3 bases: TGTGCCAGCAGCTTAGATCTAAGGGGCTACACCTTC. Its protein product is CASSLDLRGYTF.

This clonotype was counted many times. J is TRBJ1-4 and V is TRBV6-5; D is unresolved. The V end was cut by 0 bases, the J end by 11 bases, with 7 bases between. The CDR3 spans 12 residues. Germline loops: CDR1 MNHEY, CDR2 SVGAGI. CDR3: CASSYSGRKLFF. In DNA, the CDR3 is TGTGCCAGCAGTTACTCTGGGCGGAAACTGTTTTTT.

This clonotype has a count of ten or more. The chain recombines TRBV28 with TRBJ2-3; D gene ambiguous. V lost 10 bases to trimming and J lost 3 bases, with 17 bases between them. The CDR3 has 14 residues. CDR1 and CDR2 from the germline V gene are MDHEN and SYDVKM. The CDR3 DNA follows: TGTGCCACCCGGCCGGTACATCGTACAGATACGCAGTATTTT. Translated, it gives CATRPVHRTDTQYF.

This clonotype was observed many times. The chain recombines TRBV7-8 with TRBJ2-1, with 9 bases fitting TRBD2. This CDR3 region has 14 residues. The junction had 5 bases not matched to a gene; V was cut back by 2 bases and J by 9 bases. Germline loops: CDR1 SGHVS, CDR2 FQNEAQ. This chain's CDR3 is CASSLPGLASEQFF. DNA for the CDR3: TGTGCCAGCAGCTTACCGGGACTAGCATCTGAGCAGTTCTTC.

DNA for the CDR3: TGTGCCAGCAGTTATCCGGGACTAGCGAGAGAGACCCAGTACTTC. Translation: CASSYPGLARETQYF. The rearrangement joins TRBV6-5 to TRBJ2-5; 10 bases line up with TRBD2. J was trimmed by 4 bases and V by 3 bases; bases with no gene match: 5. The CDR3 covers 15 residues. In germline, CDR1 is MNHEY, CDR2 SVGAGI.

This clonotype was observed many times. This chain uses TRBV14 with TRBJ2-7; D is ambiguous. Deletions cut 1 base from V and 3 bases from J, with 7 bases between. CDR1 and CDR2 from the germline V gene are SGHDN and FVKESK. The CDR3 is 13 amino acids. CDR3 protein: CASSQGRDYEQYF. The CDR3 DNA reads as TGTGCCAGCAGCCAAGGACGTGACTACGAGCAGTACTTC. Using reference TRBV14 and TRBJ2-7 for the parts outside the CDR3, the full variable domain is EAGVTQFPSHSVIEKGQTVTLRCDPISGHDNLYWYRRVMGKEIKFLLHFVKESKQDESGMPNNRFLAERTGGTYSTLKVQPAELEDSGVYFCASSQGRDYEQYFGPGTRLTVT.

The rearrangement links TRBV29-1 to TRBJ2-7; D remains unclear. The ends were cut back, 2 bases at V and 4 bases at J, with 12 bases in the middle. Looked up from germline, CDR1 is SQVTM and CDR2 is ANQGSEA. The CDR3 has 13 amino acids. The CDR3 protein is CSVETTASYEQYF. In DNA, the CDR3 is TGCAGCGTTGAAACTACAGCGAGTTACGAGCAGTACTTC.

The V and J genes are TRBV9 and TRBJ2-5, with D hard to call. The V gene lost 4 bases and the J gene lost 5 bases, with 15 bases spanning the gap. The CDR3 has 14 residues. CDR1 and CDR2 (germline): SGDLS, YYNGEE. DNA for the CDR3: TGTGCCAGCAGCACCCGGACGGTTACGGAGACCCAGTACTTC. Its protein is CASSTRTVTETQYF.